The 30 T cell receptor beta chains given below trace back to one sample, sequenced in a study of cytomegalovirus exposure and HLA in healthy donors (dated by TCRdb to 2016 to 2017). Receptors were amplified or captured by the immunoSEQ multiplex PCR assay. The multiplex PCR relied on a mix of 60 forward primers for TCR Vbeta segments and 13 reverse primers for TCR Jbeta segments. TCRdb holds this immuneACCESS table with in-frame rearrangements only. Some clones are missing; in checked studies, unresolved V genes explain under half, and the rest has no known cause. The sample table records 120,000 to 150,000 clones; roughly 80% of these occur just once. The ten largest clones add up to 4.9% of the sample. Sequenced material: PBMCs. Every receptor here comes from a woman between 50 and 59 years old in good health and CMV-seronegative.

The rearrangement uses TRBV15 and TRBJ2-5, with TRBD2 matching 10 bases. Trimming at V came to 5 bases and at J to 2 bases, leaving 8 bases not matched to a gene. The CDR3 contains 16 residues. Germline CDR1 reads LNHNV; CDR2 reads YYDKDF (reference sequence). CDR3 sequence: CATSGQAAGGQETQYF. For the CDR3, the DNA is TGTGCCACCAGCGGGCAAGCAGCGGGGGGGCAAGAGACCCAGTACTTC.

The CDR3, as DNA: TGTGCCAGCAGCCCCGGGTGGGAGCGGGGGAGTAAGATTTGGCAGTATTTT. This encodes CASSPGWERGSKIWQYF. The chain recombines TRBV7-3 with TRBJ2-3; 8 bases match TRBD2. The CDR3 is 17 residues long. J was trimmed by 11 bases and V by 5 bases; bases with no gene match: 21. The germline V gene encodes CDR1 SGHTA and CDR2 FQGTGA.

The chain combines TRBV7-2 with TRBJ2-7; tentatively, D is TRBD2 (8 bases). The V end was cut by 1 base, the J end by 2 bases, with 15 bases between. The CDR3 consists of 16 residues. CDR1 SGHTA and CDR2 FQGNSA come from the germline V gene. CDR3 DNA: TGTGCCAGCAGCTTAGGAGGGGGCGGGGGGCCCTACGAGCAGTACTTC. Its translation: CASSLGGGGGPYEQYF.

This rearrangement joins TRBV5-6 to TRBJ2-3; TRBD1 agrees at 9 bases. The CDR3 covers 15 residues. Losses at the gene ends were 4 bases for V and 2 bases for J; bases not matched to a gene: 5. Looked up from germline, CDR1 is SGHDT and CDR2 is YYEEEE. CDR3 sequence reads: CASSKDRGNTDTQYF. In DNA form, the CDR3 reads TGTGCCAGCAGCAAGGACAGGGGAAACACAGATACGCAGTATTTT.

CDR3 sequence (DNA): TGTGCCAGCAGCTTCGGAGACCCCAGGGGTTTTGCAGATACGCAGTATTTT. This translates into CASSFGDPRGFADTQYF. The chain has TRBV11-1 and TRBJ2-3; tentatively, D is TRBD1 (6 bases). Trimming stripped 3 bases from V and 4 bases from J, with 20 bases between. This CDR3 comprises 17 residues. Germline assignment: CDR1 SGHAT and CDR2 FQDESV (reference sequence).

The V gene is TRBV28, the J gene TRBJ1-2; 8 bases are a match to TRBD1. With 1 base clipped from V and 8 bases from J, the junction kept 9 bases outside the gene matches. Germline assignment: CDR1 MDHEN and CDR2 SYDVKM. The CDR3 has 15 residues. As DNA, the CDR3 is TGTGCCAGCAGTTTATCTTCCCAGGGGGCGCGGGGCTACACCTTC. This codes for CASSLSSQGARGYTF.

The CDR3 coding sequence is TGCGCCAGCAGCAGGGGGCGCGATGAAAAACTGTTTTTT. It encodes CASSRGRDEKLFF. This chain uses TRBV5-1 with TRBJ1-4; 7 bases line up with TRBD1. The V gene's germline CDR1 is SGHRS and CDR2 YFSETQ. The J segment lost 6 bases and the V segment lost 4 bases, leaving 3 bases of the junction unmatched. This CDR3 is built from 13 residues.

The CDR3 coding sequence is TGTGCCAGCAGGAGGCAGGGTGGAAACACCATATATTTT. Protein sequence: CASRRQGGNTIYF. J is TRBJ1-3 and V is TRBV2; D is possibly TRBD1 (5 bases). This CDR3 is built from 13 residues. Germline CDR1 SNHLY, CDR2 FYNNEI. V was pared by 6 bases and J by 3 bases, with 9 bases between.

The rearrangement uses TRBV18 and TRBJ2-3; possibly TRBD2 for D (5 bases). V lost 3 bases, J lost 3 bases, and 10 bases lay in between. Germline V gene lookup returns CDR1 KGHSH and CDR2 LQKENI. The CDR3 covers 14 residues. This chain's CDR3 is CASSPQRGTDTQYF. The CDR3 DNA reads as TGTGCCAGCTCACCCCAACGCGGGACAGATACGCAGTATTTT.

The chain uses TRBV28 and TRBJ2-3, with a weak D call TRBD2 (7 bases). The CDR3 is 16 amino acids. V was trimmed by 6 bases and J by 0 bases, leaving 16 bases between them. The V gene's germline CDR1 is MDHEN and CDR2 SYDVKM. The chain's CDR3 is CASRHGGGASTDTQYF. For the CDR3, the DNA is TGTGCCAGCAGACACGGAGGGGGGGCAAGCACAGATACGCAGTATTTT.

This clone was counted once. The V and J genes are TRBV10-3 and TRBJ2-1, with D possibly TRBD2 on 5 matching bases. Germline V gene data show CDR1 as ENHRY and CDR2 as SYGVKD. The CDR3 runs 12 residues. Trimming stripped 0 bases from V and 10 bases from J, with 7 bases between. DNA for the CDR3: TGTGCCATCAGTGAGTCGACGGGAGAGCAGTTCTTC. The encoded protein is CAISESTGEQFF.

This chain links TRBV6-5 with TRBJ2-3; D is unresolved. The CDR3 spans 14 residues. Trimming pared 2 bases from V and 0 bases from J, leaving 6 bases between. Per the germline V gene, CDR1 is MNHEY and CDR2 is SVGAGI. The CDR3 nucleotides read TGTGCCAGCAGTTACCTTTCTAGCACAGATACGCAGTATTTT. Residues: CASSYLSSTDTQYF.

The rearrangement links TRBV20-1 to TRBJ2-7; perhaps TRBD2 as D (5 bases). Germline assignment: CDR1 DFQATT and CDR2 SNEGSKA (reference sequence). The CDR3 sequence is 11 residues long. Trimming removed 6 bases at V and 11 bases at J, with 17 bases between. The CDR3 DNA is TGCAGTGCGAACCCCGGAGCGGTGGAGTACTTC. Encoded protein: CSANPGAVEYF.

The chain joins TRBV9 to TRBJ2-1, with 7 positions matching TRBD1. V lost 3 bases and J lost 6; bases outside the gene matches: 3. The germline CDR1 and CDR2 sequences are SGDLS and YYNGEE. CDR3 length: 13 amino acids. The CDR3 region has the DNA TGTGCCAGCAGCGAGGGACAGCCCAATGAGCAGTTCTTC. This translates into CASSEGQPNEQFF.

This chain uses TRBV11-2 with TRBJ1-1, with 8 positions matching TRBD1. This CDR3 is 17 amino acids long. CDR1 and CDR2 from the germline V gene are SGHAT and FQNNGV. J was trimmed by 6 bases and V by 5 bases; bases with no gene match: 17. The CDR3 spells CASSLLGQGSLKSEAFF. The CDR3 region has the DNA TGTGCCAGCAGCCTACTAGGACAGGGAAGCCTTAAATCTGAAGCTTTCTTT.

As to this clone: It may be a read error: a sequence one base away is much more abundant. The V and J genes are TRBV6-1 and TRBJ2-7, with 9 bases identical to TRBD1. The V segment lost 6 bases and the J segment 2 bases; nucleotides outside the gene matches: 2. Germline CDR1 MNHNS, CDR2 SASEGT. The CDR3 is 13 amino acids. CDR3 loop: CASSGTGTYEQYF. Here the CDR3 DNA reads TGTGCCAGCAGCGGGACAGGGACCTACGAGCAGTACTTC.

The V gene is TRBV7-9, the J gene TRBJ1-4; 10 nucleotides align to TRBD1. CDR1 SEHNR and CDR2 FQNEAQ come from the germline V gene (reference sequence). There are 15 residues in the CDR3. V lost 5 bases, J lost 7 bases, and 7 bases stayed unmatched. This CDR3 is CASSTRTGGFEKLFF. The DNA for the CDR3 is TGTGCCAGCAGCACCCGGACAGGGGGTTTTGAAAAACTGTTTTTT.

This clone was counted only a few times. The V gene is TRBV29-1, the J gene TRBJ2-7; 9 nucleotides match TRBD1. J lost 3 bases, V lost 4 bases, and 7 bases had no gene match. Per germline, CDR1 SQVTM and CDR2 ANQGSEA. CDR3 length: 14 residues. This chain's CDR3 is CSVVSRDRDYEQYF. CDR3 in DNA: TGCAGCGTTGTGAGTCGGGACAGGGACTACGAGCAGTACTTC.

The rearrangement links TRBV30 to TRBJ1-1; 9 bases fit TRBD1. V was pared by 5 bases and J by 14 bases, with 12 bases of the junction left unmatched. Germline V gives CDR1 GTSNPN, CDR2 SVGIG (reference sequence). The CDR3 is made up of 12 amino acids. The CDR3 DNA reads TGTGCCTGGGGACAGGGGTTCGGGCCGGTGTTCTTT. It specifies CAWGQGFGPVFF. Full variable domain (outside the CDR3, taken from reference TRBV30 and TRBJ1-1): SQTIHQWPATLVQPVGSPLSLECTVEGTSNPNLYWYRQAAGRGLQLLFYSVGIGQISSEVPQNLSASRPQDRQFILSSKKLLLSDSGFYLCAWGQGFGPVFFGQGTRLTVV.

This clone was seen just once. The J gene is TRBJ1-5, the V gene TRBV2; D gene ambiguous. CDR1 is SNHLY and CDR2 is FYNNEI in the germline V gene. This CDR3 is built from 12 residues. With 8 bases removed from V and 5 bases from J, the gap between germline ends came to 10 bases. This CDR3 is CASRLAYQPQHF. CDR3 nucleotide sequence: TGTGCCAGCCGATTAGCCTATCAGCCCCAGCATTTT.

This sequence joins TRBV7-8 and TRBJ2-3, with D perhaps TRBD2 (7 bases). Germline V gene lookup returns CDR1 SGHVS and CDR2 FQNEAQ. The CDR3 is made up of 15 amino acids. Trimming took off 5 bases at V and 4 bases at J, with 16 bases between the two ends. This chain's CDR3 is CASSPLGGAPDTQYF. Written as DNA, the CDR3 is TGTGCCAGCAGCCCCTTAGGGGGGGCCCCAGATACGCAGTATTTT.

This clone was counted only a few times. The chain joins TRBV7-9 to TRBJ2-7, with TRBD2 identical over 8 bases. J gave up 0 bases and V 3 bases, and 7 bases lay outside the gene matches. Looked up from germline, CDR1 is SEHNR and CDR2 is FQNEAQ (reference sequence). CDR3 length equals 16 residues. The CDR3 sequence: CASSFGTSSASYEQYF. The CDR3 bases are TGTGCCAGCAGCTTCGGGACTAGTAGCGCCTCCTACGAGCAGTACTTC.

The rearrangement uses TRBV4-1 and TRBJ1-4; possible D gene TRBD1, 6 bases. The germline gives CDR1 MGHRA, CDR2 YSYEKL. This CDR3 region has 13 residues. Trimming took off 4 bases at V and 8 bases at J, with 11 bases between the two ends. CDR3 sequence reads: CASSLNRGEKLFF. The CDR3 DNA reads TGCGCCAGCAGCCTTAATAGGGGGGAAAAACTGTTTTTT.

V is TRBV21-1 and J is TRBJ2-2; whether TRBD1, the table's D call, matches the DNA was not checked. TRBV21-1 is shown as a pseudogene. The CDR3 contains 17 residues. DNA for the CDR3: TGTGCCAGCAGCGCCAGACAGGGATGGGGGAACACCGGGGAGCTGTTTTTT. It yields the protein CASSARQGWGNTGELFF.

J is TRBJ1-5 and V is TRBV6-5; tentatively, D is TRBD1 (5 bases). There are 15 residues in the CDR3. V lost 6 bases to trimming and J lost 9 bases, with 21 bases between them. Germline V CDR1 and CDR2: MNHEY, SVGAGI. CDR3 protein: CASRFLPGPVRPQHF. The DNA of the CDR3 is TGTGCCAGCAGATTTCTCCCAGGGCCCGTTAGGCCCCAGCATTTT.

J is TRBJ2-2 and V is TRBV5-6; 10 bases match TRBD1. Looked up from germline, CDR1 is SGHDT and CDR2 is YYEEEE. The V segment lost 4 bases and the J segment 1 base; nucleotides outside the gene matches: 13. The length of the CDR3 is 19 residues. The CDR3 region is CASSPWDRGKGENTGELFF. The DNA of the CDR3 is TGTGCCAGCAGCCCCTGGGACAGGGGAAAGGGGGAGAACACCGGGGAGCTGTTTTTT.

This chain connects TRBV18 to TRBJ2-1, with 12 bases aligning to TRBD1. The germline V gene has CDR1 KGHSH and CDR2 LQKENI. The CDR3 length is 17 residues. Losses at the gene ends were 4 bases for V and 8 bases for J; bases not matched to a gene: 12. CDR3 residues: CASSLMVPGQGADEQFF. The CDR3 DNA sequence: TGTGCCAGCTCACTAATGGTTCCGGGACAGGGGGCGGATGAGCAGTTCTTC.

CDR3 loop: CASSGGTVNSPLHF. The CDR3 DNA follows: TGTGCCAGCAGTGGGGGGACAGTTAATTCACCCCTCCACTTT. The rearrangement links TRBV25-1 to TRBJ1-6, with 7 nucleotides matching TRBD1. The V and J ends lost 4 bases and 6 bases, in that order; junction bases with no gene match: 3. CDR1 and CDR2 (germline): MGHDK, SYGVNS. This CDR3 is built from 14 residues.

The chain joins TRBV7-2 to TRBJ2-3; 7 positions agree with TRBD2. J lost 2 bases, V lost 5 bases, and 10 bases had no gene match. CDR1 and CDR2 from the germline V gene are SGHTA and FQGNSA. This CDR3 is 16 amino acids long. The DNA for the CDR3 is TGTGCCAGCAGCCAGGGACTACTCACGGTCACAGATACGCAGTATTTT. Its protein is CASSQGLLTVTDTQYF.

This clone was observed once. The chain carries TRBV5-1 and TRBJ2-7, with 7 bases identical to TRBD1. J was trimmed by 4 bases and V by 4 bases; bases with no gene match: 11. Germline assignment: CDR1 SGHRS and CDR2 YFSETQ. CDR3 length equals 15 residues. CDR3 DNA: TGCGCCAGCAGCGCCTGGACGGGACAGCAATACGAGCAGTACTTC. Amino acid sequence: CASSAWTGQQYEQYF.